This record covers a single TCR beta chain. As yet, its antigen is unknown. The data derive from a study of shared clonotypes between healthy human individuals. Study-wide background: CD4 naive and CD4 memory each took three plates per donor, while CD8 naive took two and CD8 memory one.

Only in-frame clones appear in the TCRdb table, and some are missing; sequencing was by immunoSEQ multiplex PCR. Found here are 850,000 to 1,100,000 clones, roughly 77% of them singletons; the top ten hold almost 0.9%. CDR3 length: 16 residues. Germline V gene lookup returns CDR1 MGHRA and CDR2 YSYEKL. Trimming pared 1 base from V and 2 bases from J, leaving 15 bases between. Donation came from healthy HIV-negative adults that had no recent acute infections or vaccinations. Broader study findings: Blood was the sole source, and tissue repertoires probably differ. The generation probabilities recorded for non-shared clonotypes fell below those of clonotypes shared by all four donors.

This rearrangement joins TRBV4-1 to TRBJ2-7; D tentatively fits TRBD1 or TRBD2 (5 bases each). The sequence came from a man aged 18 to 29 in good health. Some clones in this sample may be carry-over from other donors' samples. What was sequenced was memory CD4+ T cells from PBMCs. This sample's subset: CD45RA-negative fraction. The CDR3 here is CASSQAPGRNPYEQYF. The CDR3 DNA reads TGCGCCAGCAGCCAAGCTCCGGGGCGGAATCCCTACGAGCAGTACTTC.